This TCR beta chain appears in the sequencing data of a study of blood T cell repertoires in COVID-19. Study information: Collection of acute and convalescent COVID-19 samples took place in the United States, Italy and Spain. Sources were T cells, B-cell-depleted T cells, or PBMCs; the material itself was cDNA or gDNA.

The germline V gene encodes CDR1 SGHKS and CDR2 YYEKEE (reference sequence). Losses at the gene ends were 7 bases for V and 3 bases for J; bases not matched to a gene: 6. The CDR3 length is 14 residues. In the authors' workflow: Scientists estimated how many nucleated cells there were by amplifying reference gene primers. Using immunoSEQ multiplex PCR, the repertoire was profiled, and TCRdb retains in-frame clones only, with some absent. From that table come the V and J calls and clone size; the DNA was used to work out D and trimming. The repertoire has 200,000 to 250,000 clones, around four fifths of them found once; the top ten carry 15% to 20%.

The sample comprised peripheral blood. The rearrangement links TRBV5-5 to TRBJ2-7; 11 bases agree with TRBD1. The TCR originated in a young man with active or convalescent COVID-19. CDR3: CASWGGTGGYEQYF. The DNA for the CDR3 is TGTGCCAGCTGGGGCGGGACAGGGGGCTACGAGCAGTACTTC.